The 18 T cell receptor beta chains listed next were all sequenced from one sample in a study of OX40 agonist ivuxolimab in advanced cancers. Clones were sequenced by immunoSEQ multiplex PCR, and TCRdb holds only the in-frame ones, with some missing. The table records some 54,000 clones, around 77% of them present only once. The sample consisted of CD4+ or CD8+ T cells sorted from blood, taken in a trial of the OX40 agonist ivuxolimab. These receptors were taken from an adult with an advanced solid tumor such as melanoma, head and neck, liver or kidney cancer.

The chain employs TRBV28 and TRBJ1-2; 7 nucleotides align to TRBD1. In germline, CDR1 is MDHEN, CDR2 SYDVKM. This CDR3 spans 15 amino acids. V lost 6 bases, J lost 2 bases, and 9 bases stayed unmatched. CDR3 DNA: TGTGCCAGCAGCCTAACAGGGGAGAAGAACTATGGCTACACCTTC. This sequence encodes CASSLTGEKNYGYTF.

The gene calls are TRBV7-2 and TRBJ2-1; 13 bases match TRBD2. Per germline, CDR1 SGHTA and CDR2 FQGNSA. The ends lost 5 bases at V and 7 bases at J; junction bases unmatched: 8. The CDR3 covers 16 residues. CDR3 DNA: TGTGCCAGCAGCACAGGGACTAGCGGGGTGACGAATGAGCAGTTCTTC. Its protein is CASSTGTSGVTNEQFF.

V is TRBV18 and J is TRBJ2-6; the D gene could be TRBD1 or TRBD2 (5 bases each). V lost 3 bases to trimming and J lost 2 bases, with 17 bases between them. Germline CDR1 and CDR2: KGHSH and LQKENI. This CDR3 has 18 residues. The CDR3 DNA reads as TGTGCCAGCTCACCGAACTCCGGGACGTACCCTGGGGCCAACGTCCTGACTTTC. Translating gives CASSPNSGTYPGANVLTF.

V and J are TRBV5-6 and TRBJ1-1, with D perhaps matching TRBD1 (6 bases). Deletions cut 1 base from V and 1 base from J, with 8 bases between. The CDR3 runs 14 residues. Per germline, CDR1 SGHDT and CDR2 YYEEEE. CDR3: CASSLLDRNTEAFF. CDR3 coding DNA: TGTGCCAGCAGCTTGTTGGACAGGAACACTGAAGCTTTCTTT. The whole variable domain, remainder taken from reference TRBV5-6 and TRBJ1-1, is DAGVTQSPTHLIKTRGQQVTLRCSPKSGHDTVSWYQQALGQGPQFIFQYYEEEERQRGNFPDRFSGHQFPNYSSELNVNALLLGDSALYLCASSLLDRNTEAFFGQGTRLTVV.

In this sample, this clone turned up many times. V and J are TRBV18 and TRBJ1-4; TRBD1 matches 7 bases. CDR1 KGHSH and CDR2 LQKENI come from the germline V gene. The CDR3 covers 15 residues. The J segment lost 4 bases and the V segment lost 4 bases, leaving 6 bases of the junction unmatched. CDR3 in amino acids: CASSLRQGDNEKLFF. The CDR3 region has the DNA TGTGCCAGCTCACTCCGACAGGGAGATAATGAAAAACTGTTTTTT.

The V gene is TRBV11-2, the J gene TRBJ2-2; D is possibly TRBD2 (5 bases). CDR1 and CDR2 (germline): SGHAT, FQNNGV. The CDR3 runs 16 residues. V was cut by 8 bases and J by 5 bases, with 21 bases left in between. The CDR3 DNA follows: TGTGCCAGCCGAACGCCGCGAGGGCTGAGAACCGGGGAGCTGTTTTTT. This codes for CASRTPRGLRTGELFF.

There are a few counts of this clone. The chain uses TRBV6-4 and TRBJ2-1; 7 positions agree with TRBD1. The germline V gene encodes CDR1 MRHNA and CDR2 SNTAGT. Trimming at V came to 5 bases and at J to 7 bases, leaving 8 bases not matched to a gene. CDR3 length equals 14 residues. The CDR3 reads CASSLVRGSNEQFF. DNA for the CDR3: TGTGCCAGCAGTCTCGTCAGGGGGAGTAATGAGCAGTTCTTC.

This clone was found a few times. The chain uses TRBV19 and TRBJ1-5, with a weak D call TRBD1 (5 bases). From germline, CDR1 is LNHDA and CDR2 SQIVND (reference sequence). The CDR3 consists of 14 residues. The V end lost 9 bases, the J end lost 0 bases, and 12 bases lay between the germline ends. As DNA, the CDR3 is TGTGCCAGCACGGGACGGTATAGCAATCAGCCCCAGCATTTT. Its protein is CASTGRYSNQPQHF.

CDR3 coding DNA: TGCAGCTCGGTGGGGGGGCTCTCGGCCCTAACAACTGAGCAGTTCTTC. Translated, it gives CSSVGGLSALTTEQFF. The V gene is TRBV29-1, the J gene TRBJ2-1; D is possibly TRBD2 (7 bases). With 8 bases removed from V and 9 bases from J, the gap between germline ends came to 29 bases. The length of the CDR3 is 16 residues. Per germline, CDR1 SQVTM and CDR2 ANQGSEA.

In this sample, this clone turned up once. The J gene is TRBJ1-2, the V gene TRBV27; possible D gene TRBD1, 6 bases. CDR1 and CDR2 from the germline V gene are MNHEY and SMNVEV (reference sequence). The CDR3 is 16 residues long. With 5 bases removed from V and 4 bases from J, the gap between germline ends came to 20 bases. In nucleotides, the CDR3 is TGTGCCAGCAGTAATAAACCCCCTTCGGACAGCTATGGCTACACCTTC. Its translation: CASSNKPPSDSYGYTF.

The chain employs TRBV4-3 and TRBJ1-5; D remains unclear. The V and J ends lost 3 bases and 3 bases respectively, with 3 bases between them. CDR1 and CDR2 from the germline V gene are LGHNA and YSLEER. The CDR3 consists of 12 residues. In nucleotides, the CDR3 is TGCGCCAGCAGCCAGGACAATCAGCCCCAGCATTTT. It codes for CASSQDNQPQHF.

This clone was observed a few times. The chain carries TRBV15 and TRBJ2-5, with a possible D match to TRBD2 (5 bases). CDR3 length equals 16 residues. The V end lost 0 bases, the J end lost 1 base, and 12 bases lay between the germline ends. Germline V gene lookup returns CDR1 LNHNV and CDR2 YYDKDF (reference sequence). Here the CDR3 DNA reads TGTGCCACCAGCAGAGATCTCGGGGTCGCCCAAGAGACCCAGTACTTC. Its protein product is CATSRDLGVAQETQYF.

The chain couples TRBV7-9 to TRBJ1-3; no clear D. The CDR3 sequence is 15 residues long. Per germline, CDR1 SEHNR and CDR2 FQNEAQ (reference sequence). Trimming took 1 base from V and 0 from J, leaving 7 bases between them. DNA for the CDR3: TGTGCCAGCAGCTTAGGAGGGTCCTCTGGAAACACCATATATTTT. It yields the protein CASSLGGSSGNTIYF.

The V gene is TRBV14, the J gene TRBJ2-5; the D gene is possibly TRBD2 (5 bases). In germline, CDR1 is SGHDN, CDR2 FVKESK. V was pared by 1 base and J by 5 bases, with 8 bases between. The CDR3 has 13 amino acids. The CDR3 spells CASSQVTGETQYF. CDR3 sequence (DNA): TGTGCCAGCAGCCAAGTTACGGGGGAGACCCAGTACTTC.

The chain couples TRBV2 to TRBJ2-5; a possible D gene is TRBD2 (5 bases). The J call is doubtful: the DNA matches TRBJ2-7 better. Looked up from germline, CDR1 is SNHLY and CDR2 is FYNNEI. There are 16 residues in the CDR3. CDR3 sequence reads: CASSDLRTSSSYEQYF. The DNA for the CDR3 is TGTGCCAGCAGTGATCTTAGGACTTCTAGTTCCTACGAGCAGTACTTC.

Only a few counts were recorded for this clone. The genes are TRBV5-1 and TRBJ2-1; D perhaps matches TRBD2 (5 bases). The germline V gene encodes CDR1 SGHRS and CDR2 YFSETQ. Trimming removed 0 bases at V and 8 bases at J, with 9 bases between. CDR3 length: 13 residues. The CDR3 protein is CASSLAGIDEQFF. The CDR3 coding sequence is TGCGCCAGCAGCTTGGCCGGGATTGATGAGCAGTTCTTC. Full variable domain (remainder filled in from reference TRBV5-1 and TRBJ2-1): KAGVTQTPRYLIKTRGQQVTLSCSPISGHRSVSWYQQTPGQGLQFLFEYFSETQRNKGNFPGRFSGRQFSNSRSEMNVSTLELGDSALYLCASSLAGIDEQFFGPGTRLTVL.

The V gene is TRBV15, the J gene TRBJ1-2; possibly TRBD1 for D (6 bases). Trimming removed 5 bases at V and 8 bases at J, with 21 bases between. The CDR3 covers 15 residues. Germline CDR1 is LNHNV and CDR2 is YYDKDF (reference sequence). The DNA of the CDR3 is TGTGCCACCAGCGGGTCGCCAATCAGGGGCGGCGGCTACACCTTC. It is translated as CATSGSPIRGGGYTF.

The rearrangement links TRBV5-5 to TRBJ2-5; the match to TRBD1 covers 9 bases. Germline assignment: CDR1 SGHKS and CDR2 YYEKEE (reference sequence). Trimming removed 3 bases from V and 5 bases from J; junction bases left unmatched: 2. The CDR3 covers 13 residues. The CDR3 coding sequence is TGTGCCAGCAGCTGGGACAGGGAGGAGACCCAGTACTTC. Encoded protein: CASSWDREETQYF. Supplemented by reference TRBV5-5 and TRBJ2-5, the full variable domain reads DAGVTQSPTHLIKTRGQQVTLRCSPISGHKSVSWYQQVLGQGPQFIFQYYEKEERGRGNFPDRFSARQFPNYSSELNVNALLLGDSALYLCASSWDREETQYFGPGTRLLVL.